This T cell receptor (beta chain) originates from a study of blood T cell repertoires in COVID-19. Some clones are missing from TCRdb's copy, which holds only in-frame ones; the method was immunoSEQ multiplex PCR. This table holds over 150,000 clones, roughly 80% found once. Germline V CDR1 and CDR2: LNHDA, SQIVND (reference sequence). J lost 7 bases, V lost 5 bases, and 10 bases had no gene match. The CDR3 is 14 residues long. V and J are TRBV19 and TRBJ1-2; 7 nucleotides line up with TRBD1. The specimen sequenced was peripheral blood. This TCR derives from a woman aged 55-70 years with acute or convalescent COVID-19. CDR3 nucleotide sequence: TGTGCCAGTAGTTTTCTTGACAGGGTGGGTGGCTACACCTTC. Translating it yields CASSFLDRVGGYTF. Based on the CDR3 plus reference TRBV19 and TRBJ1-2, the full variable domain is DGGITQSPKYLFRKEGQNVTLSCEQNLNHDAMYWYRQDPGQGLRLIYYSQIVNDFQKGDIAEGYSVSREKKESFPLTVTSAQKNPTAFYLCASSFLDRVGGYTFGSGTRLTVV.